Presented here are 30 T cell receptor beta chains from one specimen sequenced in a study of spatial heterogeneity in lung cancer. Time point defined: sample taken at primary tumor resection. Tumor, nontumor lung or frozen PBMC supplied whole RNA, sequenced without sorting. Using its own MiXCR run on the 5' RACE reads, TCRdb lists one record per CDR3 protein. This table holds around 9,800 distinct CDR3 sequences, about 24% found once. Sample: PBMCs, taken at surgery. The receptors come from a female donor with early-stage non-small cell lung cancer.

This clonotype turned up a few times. The chain's CDR3 is CASNAGLGTEAFF. The CDR3 DNA sequence: TGTGCCAGCAACGCGGGCCTTGGAACTGAAGCTTTCTTT. The gene calls are TRBV7-2 and TRBJ1-1; D not resolved. The CDR3 contains 13 residues. Germline lookup yields CDR1 SGHTA and CDR2 FQGNSA. V was pared by 7 bases and J by 5 bases, with 14 bases between.

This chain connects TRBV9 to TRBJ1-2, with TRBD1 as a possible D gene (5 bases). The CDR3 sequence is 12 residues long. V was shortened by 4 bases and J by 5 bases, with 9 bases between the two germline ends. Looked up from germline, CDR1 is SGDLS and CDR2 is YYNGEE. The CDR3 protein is CASSMPGYGYTF. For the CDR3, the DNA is TGTGCCAGCAGCATGCCAGGGTATGGCTACACCTTC.

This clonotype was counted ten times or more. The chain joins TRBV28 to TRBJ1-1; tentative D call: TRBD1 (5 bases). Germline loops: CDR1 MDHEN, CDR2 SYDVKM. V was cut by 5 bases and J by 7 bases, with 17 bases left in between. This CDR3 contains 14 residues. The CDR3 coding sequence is TGTGCCAGCAGTGCTAGACCGGGGCCGAGTGAAGCTTTCTTT. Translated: CASSARPGPSEAFF.

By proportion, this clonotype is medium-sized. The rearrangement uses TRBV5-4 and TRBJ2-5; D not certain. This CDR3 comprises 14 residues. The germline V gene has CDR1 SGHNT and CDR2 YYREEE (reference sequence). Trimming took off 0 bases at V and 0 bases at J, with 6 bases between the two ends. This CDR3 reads CASSLATNQETQYF. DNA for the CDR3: TGTGCCAGCAGCTTGGCGACAAACCAAGAGACCCAGTACTTC.

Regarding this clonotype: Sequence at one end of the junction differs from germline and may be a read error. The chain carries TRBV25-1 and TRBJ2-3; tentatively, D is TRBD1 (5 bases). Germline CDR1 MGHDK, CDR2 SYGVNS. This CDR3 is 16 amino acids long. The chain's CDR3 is CASSESSAWGTETQYF. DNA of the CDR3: TGTGCCAGCAGTGAATCGTCAGCCTGGGGCACAGAAACGCAGTATTTT.

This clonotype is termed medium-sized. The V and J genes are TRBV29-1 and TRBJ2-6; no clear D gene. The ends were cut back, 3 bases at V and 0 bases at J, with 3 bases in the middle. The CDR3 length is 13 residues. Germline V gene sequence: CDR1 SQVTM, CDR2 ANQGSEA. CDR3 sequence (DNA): TGCAGCGTTGACCTCTCTGGGGCCAACGTCCTGACTTTC. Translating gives CSVDLSGANVLTF.

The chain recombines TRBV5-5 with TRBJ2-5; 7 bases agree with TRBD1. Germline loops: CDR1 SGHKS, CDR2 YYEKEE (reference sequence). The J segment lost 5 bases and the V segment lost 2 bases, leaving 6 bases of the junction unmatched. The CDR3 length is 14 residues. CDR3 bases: TGTGCCAGCAGCTTCTCACAGGGGTTTGAGACCCAGTACTTC. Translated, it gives CASSFSQGFETQYF.

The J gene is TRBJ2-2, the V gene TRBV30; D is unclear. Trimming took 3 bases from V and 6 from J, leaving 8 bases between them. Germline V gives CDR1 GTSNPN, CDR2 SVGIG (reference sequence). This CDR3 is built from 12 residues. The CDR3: CAWSPLPGELFF. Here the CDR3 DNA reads TGTGCCTGGAGCCCCTTGCCCGGGGAGCTGTTTTTT.

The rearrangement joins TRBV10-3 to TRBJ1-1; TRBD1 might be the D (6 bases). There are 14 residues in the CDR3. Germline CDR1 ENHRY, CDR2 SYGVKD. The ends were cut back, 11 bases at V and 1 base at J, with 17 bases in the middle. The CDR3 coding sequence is TGTGCCCTTACCAGGCAGGGGAAGAACACTGAAGCTTTCTTT. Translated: CALTRQGKNTEAFF.

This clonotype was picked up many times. The CDR3 sequence: CASSLGPTSGRAQFF. Written as DNA, the CDR3 is TGTGCCAGCAGCTTGGGCCCTACTAGCGGGAGGGCCCAGTTCTTC. The chain uses TRBV7-2 and TRBJ2-1; 13 bases agree with TRBD2. CDR3 size: 15 residues. Trimming cost V 3 bases and J 13 bases; bases outside gene matches: 9. The germline V gene has CDR1 SGHTA and CDR2 FQGNSA.

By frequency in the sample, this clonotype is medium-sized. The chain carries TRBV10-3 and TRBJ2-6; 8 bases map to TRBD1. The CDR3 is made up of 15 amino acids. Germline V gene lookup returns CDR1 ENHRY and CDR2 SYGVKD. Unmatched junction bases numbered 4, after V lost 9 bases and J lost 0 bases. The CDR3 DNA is TGTGCCATAAGGGGACAGGACTCTGGGGCCAACGTCCTGACTTTC. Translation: CAIRGQDSGANVLTF.

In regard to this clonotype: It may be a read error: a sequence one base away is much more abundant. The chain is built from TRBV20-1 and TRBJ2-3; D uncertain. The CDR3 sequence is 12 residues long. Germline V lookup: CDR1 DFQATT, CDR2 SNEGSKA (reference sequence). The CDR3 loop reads CSAREAIDTKYF. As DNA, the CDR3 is TGCAGTGCTAGAGAAGCTATCGATACGAAGTATTTT.

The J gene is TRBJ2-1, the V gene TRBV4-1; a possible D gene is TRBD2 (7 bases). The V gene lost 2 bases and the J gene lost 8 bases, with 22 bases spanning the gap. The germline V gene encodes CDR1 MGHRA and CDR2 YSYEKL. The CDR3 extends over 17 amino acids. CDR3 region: CASSQKGGDYTRDEQFF. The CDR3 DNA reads TGCGCCAGCAGCCAAAAGGGGGGGGACTATACACGGGATGAGCAGTTCTTC.

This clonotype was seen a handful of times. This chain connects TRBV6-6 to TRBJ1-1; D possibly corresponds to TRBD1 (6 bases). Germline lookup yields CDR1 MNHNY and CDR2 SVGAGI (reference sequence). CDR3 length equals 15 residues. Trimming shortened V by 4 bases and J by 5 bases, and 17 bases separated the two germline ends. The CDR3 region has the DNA TGTGCCAGCAGTTTCCCCACAGGGTATGTGACTGAAGCTTTCTTT. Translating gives CASSFPTGYVTEAFF.

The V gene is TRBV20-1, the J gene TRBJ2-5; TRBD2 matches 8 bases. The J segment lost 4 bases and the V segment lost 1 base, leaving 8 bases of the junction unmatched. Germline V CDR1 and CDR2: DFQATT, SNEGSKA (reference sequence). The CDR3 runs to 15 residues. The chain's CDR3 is CSARAGASGRETQYF. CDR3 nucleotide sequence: TGCAGTGCTAGAGCCGGCGCCAGCGGGAGAGAGACCCAGTACTTC.

The CDR3 DNA follows: TGTGCCAGCCTACCCCGGACTAGCGGGACGTACCAAGAGACCCAGTACTTC. It is translated as CASLPRTSGTYQETQYF. The chain combines TRBV28 with TRBJ2-5; 12 positions match TRBD2. The CDR3 is 17 residues long. Germline loops: CDR1 MDHEN, CDR2 SYDVKM. J lost 0 bases, V lost 8 bases, and 10 bases had no gene match.

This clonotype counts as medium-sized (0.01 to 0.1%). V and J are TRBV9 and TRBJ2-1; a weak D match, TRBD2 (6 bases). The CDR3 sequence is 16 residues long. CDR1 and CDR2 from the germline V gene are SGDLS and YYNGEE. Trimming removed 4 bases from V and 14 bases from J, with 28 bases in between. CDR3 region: CASSPPLKGSGPPEFF. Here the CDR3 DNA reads TGTGCCAGCAGCCCTCCTCTAAAGGGTAGCGGCCCCCCCGAGTTCTTC.

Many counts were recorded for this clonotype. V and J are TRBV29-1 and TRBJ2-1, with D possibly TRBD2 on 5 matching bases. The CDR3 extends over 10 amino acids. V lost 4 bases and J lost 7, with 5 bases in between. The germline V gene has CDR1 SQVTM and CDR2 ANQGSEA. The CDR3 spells CSVGGNEQFF. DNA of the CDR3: TGCAGCGTTGGCGGGAATGAGCAGTTCTTC.

The CDR3 region is CSVGAGTGANVLTF. The CDR3 nucleotides read TGCAGCGTTGGAGCTGGGACTGGGGCCAACGTCCTGACTTTC. V and J are TRBV29-1 and TRBJ2-6; D is unclear. From germline, CDR1 is SQVTM and CDR2 ANQGSEA. The CDR3 has 14 residues. Trimming cost V 4 bases and J 2 bases, with 9 bases left between them. Based on the CDR3 plus reference TRBV29-1 and TRBJ2-6, the full variable domain is SAVISQKPSRDICQRGTSLTIQCQVDSQVTMMFWYRQQPGQSLTLIATANQGSEATYESGFVIDKFPISRPNLTFSTLTVSNMSPEDSSIYLCSVGAGTGANVLTFGAGSRLTVL.

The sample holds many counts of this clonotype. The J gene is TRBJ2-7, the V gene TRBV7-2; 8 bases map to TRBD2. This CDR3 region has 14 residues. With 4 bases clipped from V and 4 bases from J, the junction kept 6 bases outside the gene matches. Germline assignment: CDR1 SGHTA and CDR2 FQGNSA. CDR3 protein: CASSSPGLVYEQYF. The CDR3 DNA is TGTGCCAGCAGCTCCCCGGGACTAGTTTACGAGCAGTACTTC. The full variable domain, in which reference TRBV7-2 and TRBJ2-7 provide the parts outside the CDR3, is GAGVSQSPSNKVTEKGKDVELRCDPISGHTALYWYRQSLGQGLEFLIYFQGNSAPDKSGLPSDRFSAERTGGSVSTLTIQRTQQEDSAVYLCASSSPGLVYEQYFGPGTRLTVT.

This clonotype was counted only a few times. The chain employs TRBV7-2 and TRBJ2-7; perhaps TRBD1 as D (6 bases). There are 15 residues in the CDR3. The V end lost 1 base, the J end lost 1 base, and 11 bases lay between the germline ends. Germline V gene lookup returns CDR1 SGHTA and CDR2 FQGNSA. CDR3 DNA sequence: TGTGCCAGCAGCTTAGGTGGCAGGGGTTCCTACGAGCAGTACTTC. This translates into CASSLGGRGSYEQYF.

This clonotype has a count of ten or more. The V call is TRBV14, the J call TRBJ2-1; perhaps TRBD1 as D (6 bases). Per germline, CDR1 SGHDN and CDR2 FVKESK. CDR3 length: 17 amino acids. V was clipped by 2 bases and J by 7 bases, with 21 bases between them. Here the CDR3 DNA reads TGTGCCAGCAGCCAAAGGGGGTCTGGTGGGAGTCGAAATGAGCAGTTCTTC. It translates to CASSQRGSGGSRNEQFF.

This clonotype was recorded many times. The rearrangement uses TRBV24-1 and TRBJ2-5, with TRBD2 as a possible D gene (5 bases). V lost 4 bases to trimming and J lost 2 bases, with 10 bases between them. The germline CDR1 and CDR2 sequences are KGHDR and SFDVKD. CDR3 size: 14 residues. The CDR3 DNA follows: TGTGCCACCAGTGACGGGGATATTCAAGAGACCCAGTACTTC. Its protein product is CATSDGDIQETQYF.

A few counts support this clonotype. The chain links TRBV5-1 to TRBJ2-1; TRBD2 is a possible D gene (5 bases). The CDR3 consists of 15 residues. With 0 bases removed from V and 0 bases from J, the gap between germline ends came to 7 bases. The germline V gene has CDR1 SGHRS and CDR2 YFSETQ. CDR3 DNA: TGCGCCAGCAGCTTGGCGGGGAGCTCCTACAATGAGCAGTTCTTC. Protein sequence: CASSLAGSSYNEQFF.

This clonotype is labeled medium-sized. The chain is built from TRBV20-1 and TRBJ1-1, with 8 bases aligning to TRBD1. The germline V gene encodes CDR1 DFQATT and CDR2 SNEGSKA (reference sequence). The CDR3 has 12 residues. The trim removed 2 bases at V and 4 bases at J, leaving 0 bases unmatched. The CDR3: CSARQGATEAFF. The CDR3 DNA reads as TGCAGTGCTAGACAGGGGGCCACTGAAGCTTTCTTT.

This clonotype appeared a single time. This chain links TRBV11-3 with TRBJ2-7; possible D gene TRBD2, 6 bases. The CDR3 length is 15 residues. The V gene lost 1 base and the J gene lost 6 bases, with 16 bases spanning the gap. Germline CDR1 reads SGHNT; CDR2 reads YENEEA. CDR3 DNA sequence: TGTGCCAGCAGCTTAGTATCCAGGCACGGGGGCGAGCAGTACTTC. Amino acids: CASSLVSRHGGEQYF.

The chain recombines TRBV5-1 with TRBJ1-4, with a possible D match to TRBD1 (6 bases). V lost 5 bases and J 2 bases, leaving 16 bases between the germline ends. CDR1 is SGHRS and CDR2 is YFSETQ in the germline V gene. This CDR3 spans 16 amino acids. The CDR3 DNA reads TGCGCCAGCAGTATCTTGGGGGGCACTACTAATGAAAAACTGTTTTTT. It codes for CASSILGGTTNEKLFF.

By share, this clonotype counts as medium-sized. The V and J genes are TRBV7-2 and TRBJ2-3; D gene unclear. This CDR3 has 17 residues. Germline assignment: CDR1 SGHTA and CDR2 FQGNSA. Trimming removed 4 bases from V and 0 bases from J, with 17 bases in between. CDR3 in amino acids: CASSSLVRTGSTDTQYF. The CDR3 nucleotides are TGTGCCAGCAGCTCCCTTGTGAGGACCGGTAGCACAGATACGCAGTATTTT.

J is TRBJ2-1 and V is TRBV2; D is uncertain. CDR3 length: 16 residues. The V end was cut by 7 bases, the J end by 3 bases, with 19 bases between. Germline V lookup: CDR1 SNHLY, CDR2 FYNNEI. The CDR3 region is CASTRNSMEFYNEQFF. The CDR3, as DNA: TGTGCCAGCACTCGAAATTCGATGGAGTTCTACAATGAGCAGTTCTTC. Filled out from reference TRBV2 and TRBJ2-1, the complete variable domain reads EPEVTQTPSHQVTQMGQEVILRCVPISNHLYFYWYRQILGQKVEFLVSFYNNEISEKSEIFDDQFSVERPDGSNFTLKIRSTKLEDSAMYFCASTRNSMEFYNEQFFGPGTRLTVL.

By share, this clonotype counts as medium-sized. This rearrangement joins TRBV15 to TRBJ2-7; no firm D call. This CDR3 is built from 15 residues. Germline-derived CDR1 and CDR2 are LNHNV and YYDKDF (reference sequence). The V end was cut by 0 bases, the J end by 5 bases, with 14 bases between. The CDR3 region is CATSRDWSSVNEQYF. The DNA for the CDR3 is TGTGCCACCAGCAGAGATTGGAGTAGTGTGAACGAGCAGTACTTC.